The clone carrying this TCR beta chain was counted between two and nine times. The CDR3 sequence is 13 residues long. V lost 6 bases, J lost 8 bases, and 13 bases lay in between. Germline assignment: CDR1 MNHNY and CDR2 SVGAGI (reference sequence). This sample was taken from a study of blood T cell repertoires in COVID-19. Repertoires were generated with immunoSEQ multiplex PCR, while TCRdb's copy carries only in-frame clones and drops some. The data contain roughly 84,000 clones, roughly 80% of them singletons. This TCR derives from a woman aged 80 or older with acute or convalescent COVID-19. The chain is built from TRBV6-6 and TRBJ1-4; D not resolved. Material: peripheral blood. The CDR3 region is CASRQREAEKLFF. CDR3 DNA: TGTGCCAGCAGACAAAGGGAGGCGGAAAAACTGTTTTTT.